This T cell receptor beta chain was found in a study of cytotoxic CD8 clonotypes in ibrutinib-treated CLL. Study-level background: Enrolment comprised approximately 10 relapsed/refractory and more than 14 treatment-naive patients; 17 to 18 were IGHV unmutated. Samples yielded averages of 255,043 productive templates and 94,000 or so productive rearrangements.

Worth noting for this clone: Its antigen is as yet unknown.

Target depth was 1 in 200,000 to 1 in 1 million T cells, about 10x per clonotype. Clones were read by immunoSEQ multiplex PCR, and TCRdb kept only the in-frame ones, dropping some. The table has some 310,000 clones, about 80% seen once. Study conclusions and caveats: Whereas clonality rose at ibrutinib response, it declined toward baseline at progression.

The TCR originated in a human donor with chronic lymphocytic leukemia. The source was PBMCs, collected before ibrutinib treatment.

In nucleotides, the CDR3 is TGTGCCTGGAGTAGGACGTCCCAGGGGGGAAACACCATATATTTT. Its translation: CAWSRTSQGGNTIYF. The chain couples TRBV30 to TRBJ1-3; tentative D call: TRBD1 (6 bases). The V end lost 2 bases, the J end lost 4 bases, and 15 bases lay between the germline ends. Germline V gives CDR1 GTSNPN, CDR2 SVGIG (reference sequence). CDR3 size: 15 residues.